This section outlines one TCR beta chain sequence together with its context. RNA in amounts of roughly 0.5 to 1 ug was reverse transcribed with random hexamers. An immunoSEQ multiplex PCR generated amplified TCR beta CDR3 products spanning 54 Vbeta and 13 Jbeta. MiXCR was run by TCRdb on the immunoSEQ multiplex PCR reads, yielding one entry per CDR3 protein. The sample has 250,000 to 300,000 distinct CDR3 sequences; roughly 85% are singletons. This CDR3 has 15 amino acids. The V gene's germline CDR1 is SEHNR and CDR2 FQNEAQ (reference sequence). With 1 base clipped from V and 6 bases from J, the junction kept 5 bases outside the gene matches. The sample originates from a study of CD8 T cells in Susac syndrome.

This receptor was obtained from a human donor with multiple sclerosis. The sample comprised CD8+ T cells from PBMCs. The chain employs TRBV7-9 and TRBJ1-1, with 10 bases fitting TRBD1. CDR3: CASSLEGQGRSEAFF. Here the CDR3 DNA reads TGTGCCAGCAGCTTAGAGGGACAGGGGAGGTCTGAAGCTTTCTTT.